This TCR beta chain was captured by sequencing in a study of blood T cell repertoires in COVID-19. Study summary: COVID-19 samples, acute and convalescent, were from the United States, Italy and Spain. Sources were T cells, B-cell-depleted T cells, or PBMCs; the material itself was cDNA or gDNA.

This clone was observed a handful of times. Original analysis: How many nucleated cells were present was estimated from reference gene primer amplification. Some clones are missing from TCRdb's copy, which holds only in-frame ones; the method was immunoSEQ multiplex PCR. Clone size and V and J calls were adopted from that table, with D and trimming inferred from the DNA. Of under 95,000 clones in the sample, 80% to 85% are singletons; the top ten hold roughly 32%. Germline V gene lookup returns CDR1 SGDLS and CDR2 YYNGEE. CDR3 length: 17 amino acids. The ends lost 3 bases at V and 0 bases at J; junction bases unmatched: 11.

The origin of this receptor is a woman of 80 years or more with active or convalescent COVID-19. The sequencing input was peripheral blood. The chain combines TRBV9 with TRBJ2-7, with 8 bases matching TRBD1. The CDR3 DNA sequence: TGTGCCAGCAGCGCGGGATACGGGACAGGCAGCTCCTACGAGCAGTACTTC. As protein: CASSAGYGTGSSYEQYF.